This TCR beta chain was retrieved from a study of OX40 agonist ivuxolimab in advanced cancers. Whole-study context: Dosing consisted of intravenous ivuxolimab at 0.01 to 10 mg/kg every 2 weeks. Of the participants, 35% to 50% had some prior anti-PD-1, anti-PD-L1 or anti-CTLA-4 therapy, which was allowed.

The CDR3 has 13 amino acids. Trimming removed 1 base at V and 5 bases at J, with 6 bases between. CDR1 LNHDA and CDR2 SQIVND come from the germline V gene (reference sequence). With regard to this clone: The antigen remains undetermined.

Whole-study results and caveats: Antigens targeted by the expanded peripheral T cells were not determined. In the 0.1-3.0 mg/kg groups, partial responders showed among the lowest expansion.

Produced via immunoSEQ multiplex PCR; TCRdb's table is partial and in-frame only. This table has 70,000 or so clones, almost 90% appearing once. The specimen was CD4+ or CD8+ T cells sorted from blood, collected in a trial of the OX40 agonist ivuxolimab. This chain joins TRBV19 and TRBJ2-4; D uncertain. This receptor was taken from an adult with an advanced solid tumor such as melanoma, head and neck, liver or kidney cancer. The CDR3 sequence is CASSIGMQNIQYF. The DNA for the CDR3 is TGTGCCAGTAGTATAGGGATGCAAAACATTCAGTACTTC.